Following are 28 T cell receptor beta chains from one sample sequenced in a study of control samples from healthy donors and cancer patients. Method: immunoSEQ multiplex PCR; TCRdb's copy keeps in-frame clones and lacks some. The sample lists around 72,000 clones, roughly 80% occurring once. The specimen sequenced was blood. Source of these receptors: a man between 45 and 60 years old in good health.

This chain links TRBV5-1 with TRBJ2-3; D is unresolved. The germline CDR1 and CDR2 sequences are SGHRS and YFSETQ. Trimming cost V 0 bases and J 2 bases, with 10 bases left between them. The CDR3 extends over 15 amino acids. CDR3 DNA sequence: TGCGCCAGCAGCTTGGCCGATGAGGCCACAGATACGCAGTATTTT. Amino acids: CASSLADEATDTQYF.

The chain joins TRBV12-3 or TRBV12-4 to TRBJ1-1, with 7 bases identical to TRBD1. The CDR3 contains 13 residues. The V segment lost 6 bases and the J segment 4 bases; nucleotides outside the gene matches: 5. The CDR3 nucleotides read TGTGCCAGCAGGACAGGGCAGGTCACTGAAGCTTTCTTT. It yields the protein CASRTGQVTEAFF.

The rearrangement links TRBV7-9 to TRBJ2-2; TRBD1 is a possible D gene (6 bases). The V gene's germline CDR1 is SEHNR and CDR2 FQNEAQ (reference sequence). The CDR3 totals 15 residues. V gave up 7 bases and J gave up 2 bases, with 14 bases separating them. The CDR3: CASTPRGQNTGELFF. CDR3 DNA: TGTGCCAGCACTCCGAGGGGACAAAACACCGGGGAGCTGTTTTTT.

The chain combines TRBV5-1 with TRBJ1-4; D not resolved. The V gene lost 5 bases and the J gene lost 6 bases, with 11 bases spanning the gap. The CDR3 has 13 residues. Germline CDR1 SGHRS, CDR2 YFSETQ. CDR3 sequence: CASSKGYDEKLFF. The DNA of the CDR3 is TGCGCCAGCAGTAAAGGGTATGATGAAAAACTGTTTTTT.

The chain employs TRBV10-3 and TRBJ2-7, with 10 bases fitting TRBD1. Germline values: CDR1 ENHRY, CDR2 SYGVKD. This CDR3 spans 15 amino acids. With 4 bases clipped from V and 2 bases from J, the junction kept 5 bases outside the gene matches. The CDR3 is CAISVDRGTPYEQYF. The CDR3 coding sequence is TGTGCCATCAGTGTGGACAGGGGGACCCCCTACGAGCAGTACTTC.

The chain employs TRBV10-2 and TRBJ1-1, with D unclear. Trimming pared 4 bases from V and 6 bases from J, leaving 12 bases between. Looked up from germline, CDR1 is WSHSY and CDR2 is SAAADI. The CDR3 contains 13 residues. Here the CDR3 reads CASSVLSVSEAFF. The DNA of the CDR3 is TGCGCCAGCAGTGTTTTATCGGTATCTGAAGCTTTCTTT.

The rearrangement uses TRBV6-6 and TRBJ2-4; 8 positions match TRBD1. Germline V gene sequence: CDR1 MNHNY, CDR2 SVGAGI (reference sequence). V gave up 6 bases and J gave up 0 bases; unmatched junction bases: 7. This CDR3 has 16 amino acids. In DNA form, the CDR3 reads TGTGCCAGCAGCCCTGGACAGGGCGGAGCCAAAAACATTCAGTACTTC. It yields the protein CASSPGQGGAKNIQYF.

V and J are TRBV3-1 (or the pseudogene TRBV3-2) and TRBJ1-1; TRBD1 might be the D (5 bases). The CDR3 contains 15 residues. The V gene's germline CDR1 is LGHDT and CDR2 YNNKEL (reference sequence). Trimming left V 1 base short and J 1 base short, with 10 bases between. CDR3 region: CASSQVSGGNTEAFF. The CDR3 DNA follows: TGTGCCAGCAGCCAAGTGTCGGGGGGGAACACTGAAGCTTTCTTT.

This clone was seen a single time. The rearrangement joins TRBV7-3 to TRBJ2-1; TRBD2 matches 13 bases. This CDR3 has 15 amino acids. The V segment lost 4 bases and the J segment 6 bases; nucleotides outside the gene matches: 3. Germline CDR1 reads SGHTA; CDR2 reads FQGTGA. CDR3: CASSSGLAGSNEQFF. The CDR3 bases are TGTGCCAGCAGCTCGGGACTAGCGGGATCCAATGAGCAGTTCTTC.

The chain couples TRBV9 to TRBJ2-1, with 7 bases identical to TRBD2. The junction had 7 bases not matched to a gene; V was cut back by 0 bases and J by 10 bases. CDR3 size: 14 residues. The germline CDR1 and CDR2 sequences are SGDLS and YYNGEE. The DNA of the CDR3 is TGTGCCAGCAGCGTAGCGATAGCGGGTACCGAGCAGTTCTTC. Translating gives CASSVAIAGTEQFF.

The chain links TRBV29-1 to TRBJ2-3; TRBD2 is a possible D gene (5 bases). The V end was cut by 6 bases, the J end by 0 bases, with 10 bases between. The CDR3 contains 13 residues. Germline V gives CDR1 SQVTM, CDR2 ANQGSEA. CDR3 amino acids: CSVAVLSTDTQYF. The CDR3 nucleotides read TGCAGCGTAGCGGTCCTTAGCACAGATACGCAGTATTTT.

V usage is TRBV9 and J usage is TRBJ2-3; D ambiguous. Germline-derived CDR1 and CDR2 are SGDLS and YYNGEE. This CDR3 is 16 amino acids long. The germline V and J ends were trimmed by 0 bases and 3 bases, with 14 bases remaining between them. The CDR3 is CASSVDGRVLTDTQYF. CDR3 in DNA: TGTGCCAGCAGCGTAGATGGTAGAGTTTTAACAGATACGCAGTATTTT.

Only one count was recorded for this clone. The chain combines TRBV5-1 with TRBJ1-1; D gene ambiguous. This CDR3 is built from 13 residues. Germline V gene lookup returns CDR1 SGHRS and CDR2 YFSETQ. The V end lost 5 bases, the J end lost 1 base, and 9 bases lay between the germline ends. CDR3 sequence (DNA): TGCGCCAGCAGTTTACTAGGGAACACTGAAGCTTTCTTT. Its translation: CASSLLGNTEAFF.

V is TRBV2 and J is TRBJ2-5; 8 bases map to TRBD1. Germline V gene lookup returns CDR1 SNHLY and CDR2 FYNNEI. The CDR3 has 16 amino acids. V lost 4 bases, J lost 4 bases, and 11 bases stayed unmatched. In nucleotides, the CDR3 is TGTGCCAGCAGTGCAGCGTCAGGGGGCAAACGAGAGACCCAGTACTTC. This encodes CASSAASGGKRETQYF.

The chain has TRBV6-2 or TRBV6-3 and TRBJ2-2; D is ambiguous. Looked up from germline, CDR1 is MNHEY and CDR2 is SVGEGT. The length of the CDR3 is 15 residues. Deletions cut 0 bases from V and 4 bases from J, with 9 bases between. The CDR3 sequence: CASSYSLASTGELFF. DNA for the CDR3: TGTGCCAGCAGTTACTCATTAGCTAGCACCGGGGAGCTGTTTTTT.

The V gene is TRBV18, the J gene TRBJ2-1; possibly TRBD2 for D (6 bases). The CDR3 runs to 17 residues. Between the trimmed V and J ends, which lost 3 bases and 9 bases, there was a span of 24 bases. Germline CDR1 KGHSH, CDR2 LQKENI. The CDR3 sequence: CASSPGLAHPRGSEQFF. CDR3 nucleotides: TGTGCCAGCTCACCGGGACTGGCACACCCTAGGGGATCTGAGCAGTTCTTC.

The chain combines TRBV28 with TRBJ1-4, with 9 nucleotides matching TRBD1. Trimming at V came to 6 bases and at J to 5 bases, leaving 7 bases not matched to a gene. The length of the CDR3 is 15 residues. Germline-derived CDR1 and CDR2 are MDHEN and SYDVKM. The CDR3 loop is CASSSGTGLNEKLFF. The CDR3 DNA sequence: TGTGCCAGCAGCTCGGGGACAGGGCTAAATGAAAAACTGTTTTTT.

The chain links TRBV24-1 to TRBJ2-7, with TRBD2 matching 8 bases. Trimming at V came to 5 bases and at J to 4 bases, leaving 9 bases not matched to a gene. Germline V lookup: CDR1 KGHDR, CDR2 SFDVKD. The CDR3 runs to 15 residues. This CDR3 reads CATSAILSGGYEQYF. CDR3 nucleotides: TGTGCCACCAGTGCCATTCTCTCGGGAGGGTACGAGCAGTACTTC.

This chain uses TRBV5-1 with TRBJ1-6; possible D gene TRBD1, 6 bases. Germline V lookup: CDR1 SGHRS, CDR2 YFSETQ. The length of the CDR3 is 15 residues. Deletions cut 0 bases from V and 7 bases from J, with 11 bases between. The CDR3 sequence is CASSLDRAVNSPLHF. The CDR3 nucleotides are TGCGCCAGCAGCTTGGACAGGGCCGTAAATTCACCCCTCCACTTT.

This chain links TRBV19 with TRBJ1-6; no clear D. The V gene lost 5 bases and the J gene lost 7 bases, with 9 bases spanning the gap. Germline V gene data show CDR1 as LNHDA and CDR2 as SQIVND (reference sequence). The CDR3 sequence is 13 residues long. CDR3: CASSSQVNSPLHF. The CDR3 DNA follows: TGTGCCAGTAGTTCCCAGGTCAATTCACCCCTCCACTTT.

The chain has TRBV30 and TRBJ1-1, with TRBD1 as a possible D gene (5 bases). The CDR3 extends over 12 amino acids. Germline assignment: CDR1 GTSNPN and CDR2 SVGIG (reference sequence). V lost 1 base and J lost 4, with 7 bases in between. CDR3 in DNA: TGTGCCTGGAGTGCCAGGGTCACTGAAGCTTTCTTT. This codes for CAWSARVTEAFF. Supplemented by reference TRBV30 and TRBJ1-1, the full variable domain reads SQTIHQWPATLVQPVGSPLSLECTVEGTSNPNLYWYRQAAGRGLQLLFYSVGIGQISSEVPQNLSASRPQDRQFILSSKKLLLSDSGFYLCAWSARVTEAFFGQGTRLTVV.

This sequence joins TRBV10-3 and TRBJ1-4, with D tentatively TRBD1 (5 bases). The CDR3 length is 14 residues. V shed 10 bases and J shed 8 bases, with 20 bases lying between them. The germline gives CDR1 ENHRY, CDR2 SYGVKD. The CDR3 spells CATNSGAPGEKLFF. The DNA of the CDR3 is TGTGCCACCAACTCCGGGGCCCCGGGGGAAAAACTGTTTTTT.

This chain links TRBV24-1 with TRBJ2-6; TRBD2 agrees at 7 bases. The length of the CDR3 is 16 residues. The germline CDR1 and CDR2 sequences are KGHDR and SFDVKD. V was pared by 4 bases and J by 0 bases, with 2 bases of the junction left unmatched. CDR3 bases: TGTGCCACCAGTGAGGGGAGGGGCTCTGGGGCCAACGTCCTGACTTTC. It yields the protein CATSEGRGSGANVLTF.

V is TRBV11-3 and J is TRBJ2-6, with TRBD2 identical over 7 bases. Germline V CDR1 and CDR2: SGHNT, YENEEA. The CDR3 length is 18 residues. With V trimmed by 5 bases and J by 1 base, 11 bases remained unmatched. The CDR3 coding sequence is TGTGCCAGCAGCGTAAGGGGAGGGCTCGGTTCTGGGGCCAACGTCCTGACTTTC. Its protein is CASSVRGGLGSGANVLTF.

The chain recombines TRBV12-3 or TRBV12-4 with TRBJ1-1; no reliable D call. V gave up 3 bases and J gave up 4 bases, with 9 bases separating them. The CDR3 runs 13 residues. Here the CDR3 reads CASSFVGSTEAFF. DNA of the CDR3: TGTGCCAGCAGTTTCGTGGGTTCCACTGAAGCTTTCTTT.

The chain couples TRBV29-1 to TRBJ1-2; no clear D gene. Trimming left V 6 bases short and J 6 bases short, with 5 bases between. The CDR3 has 9 amino acids. Germline loops: CDR1 SQVTM, CDR2 ANQGSEA. CDR3 protein: CSVVDGYTF. The CDR3 DNA follows: TGCAGCGTAGTAGATGGCTACACCTTC.

The rearrangement uses TRBV5-1 and TRBJ1-4; tentatively, D is TRBD1 (6 bases). CDR1 and CDR2 (germline): SGHRS, YFSETQ. V shed 0 bases and J shed 6 bases, with 21 bases lying between them. This CDR3 contains 18 residues. The CDR3 DNA reads as TGCGCCAGCAGCTTGGTACGGTCGTCCGCCAGGGGAGATGAAAAACTGTTTTTT. Its translation is CASSLVRSSARGDEKLFF.

V gene TRBV7-2 combines with J gene TRBJ1-2; D unclear. CDR1 is SGHTA and CDR2 is FQGNSA in the germline V gene. The CDR3 contains 11 residues. V dropped 5 bases and J dropped 4 bases, with 5 bases sitting between them. The DNA of the CDR3 is TGTGCCAGCAGCCAAGCCTATGGCTACACCTTC. Translating it yields CASSQAYGYTF. Variable domain in full (rest from reference TRBV7-2 and TRBJ1-2): GAGVSQSPSNKVTEKGKDVELRCDPISGHTALYWYRQSLGQGLEFLIYFQGNSAPDKSGLPSDRFSAERTGGSVSTLTIQRTQQEDSAVYLCASSQAYGYTFGSGTRLTVV.